This entry features one T cell receptor beta chain sequence. The V and J ends lost 5 bases and 4 bases, in that order; junction bases with no gene match: 8. The CDR3 length is 15 residues. The V gene's germline CDR1 is SGHTA and CDR2 FQGNSA. This specimen belongs to a study of blood T cell repertoires in COVID-19. The overall study: COVID-19 samples from acute and convalescent phases originated in the United States, Italy and Spain.

Authors' methods: Estimation of nucleated cell counts relied on the amplification of reference gene primers. Profiling relied on immunoSEQ multiplex PCR, and the TCRdb table lists in-frame clones only, not all of them. V and J calls and clone size are copied from that table; D and trimming were computed from the DNA. The table records approximately 250,000 clones, nearly 85% of them present only once. The clonotype was recovered from a human donor in a cohort sampled during active COVID-19. Sequences were obtained from peripheral blood. The chain links TRBV7-2 to TRBJ1-2; 9 bases line up with TRBD1. CDR3 nucleotide sequence: TGTGCCAGCAGCACCTACCGACAGGGGGTCTATGGCTACACCTTC. Protein product: CASSTYRQGVYGYTF.